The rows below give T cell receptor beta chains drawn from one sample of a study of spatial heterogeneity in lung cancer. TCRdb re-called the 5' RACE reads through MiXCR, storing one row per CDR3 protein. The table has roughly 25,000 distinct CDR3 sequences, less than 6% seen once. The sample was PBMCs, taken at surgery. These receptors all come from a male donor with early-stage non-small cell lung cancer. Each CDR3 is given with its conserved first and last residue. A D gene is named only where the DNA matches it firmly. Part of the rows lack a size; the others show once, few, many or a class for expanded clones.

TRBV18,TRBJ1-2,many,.,CASSPGYLYGYTF,TGTGCCAGCTCACCTGGGTACCTCTATGGCTACACCTTC
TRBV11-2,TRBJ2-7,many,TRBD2,CASSLGFSGSTQFVEQYF,TGTGCCAGCAGCTTAGGGTTTAGCGGGAGCACACAGTTCGTAGAGCAGTACTTC
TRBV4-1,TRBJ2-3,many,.,CASSQDGETFPDTQYF,TGCGCCAGCAGCCAAGACGGAGAGACATTTCCAGATACGCAGTATTTT
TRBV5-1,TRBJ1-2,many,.,CASSPLKGDYGYTF,TGCGCCAGCAGCCCGTTAAAGGGGGACTATGGCTACACCTTC
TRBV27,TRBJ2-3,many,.,CASSDRQTTDTQYF,TGTGCCAGCAGCGACAGACAGACCACAGATACGCAGTATTTT
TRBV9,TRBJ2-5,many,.,CASSALGGRETQYF,TGTGCCAGCAGCGCTCTGGGGGGACGGGAGACCCAGTACTTC
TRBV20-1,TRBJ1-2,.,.,CSASGQSNYGYTF,TGCAGTGCTAGCGGACAGTCTAACTATGGCTACACCTTC
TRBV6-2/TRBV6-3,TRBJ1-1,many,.,CASSYSYGRTRPDTEAFF,TGTGCCAGCAGTTACTCTTACGGGCGAACCCGACCCGACACTGAAGCTTTCTTT
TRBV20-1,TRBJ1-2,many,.,CSARDRKGGVYYGYTF,TGCAGTGCTAGGGACCGTAAGGGGGGAGTGTACTATGGCTACACCTTC
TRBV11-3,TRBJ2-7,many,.,CASSLGTDYEQYF,TGTGCCAGCAGCTTAGGGACAGACTACGAGCAGTACTTC
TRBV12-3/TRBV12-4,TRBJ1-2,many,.,CASSSFGGGAGGYTF,TGTGCCAGCAGTTCCTTCGGAGGGGGGGCTGGCGGCTACACCTTC
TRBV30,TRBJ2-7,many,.,CAWSTTGFVAEQYF,TGTGCCTGGAGTACCACAGGTTTCGTTGCCGAGCAGTACTTC
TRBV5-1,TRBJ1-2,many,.,CASSVQGYNYGYTF,TGCGCCAGCAGCGTACAGGGCTATAACTATGGCTACACCTTC
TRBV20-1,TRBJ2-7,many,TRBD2,CSARSSSGKSYEQYF,TGCAGTGCTAGATCTTCTAGCGGGAAGTCCTACGAGCAGTACTTC
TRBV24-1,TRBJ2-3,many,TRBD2,CATSEAGRTSTDTQYF,TGTGCCACCAGTGAAGCGGGACGTACTAGCACAGATACGCAGTATTTT
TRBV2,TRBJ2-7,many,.,CASSPGTYYEQYF,TGTGCCAGCAGCCCCGGGACCTATTACGAGCAGTACTTC
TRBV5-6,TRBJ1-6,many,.,CASSLPGSNSPLHF,TGTGCCAGCAGCTTGCCAGGGAGTAATTCACCCCTCCACTTT
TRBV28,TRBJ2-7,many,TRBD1,CASSTGQGDEQYF,TGTGCCAGCAGTACGGGACAGGGAGACGAGCAGTACTTC
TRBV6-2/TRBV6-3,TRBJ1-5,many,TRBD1,CASSSPQGAGGQPQHF,TGTGCCAGCAGTTCCCCACAGGGGGCTGGTGGTCAGCCCCAGCATTTT
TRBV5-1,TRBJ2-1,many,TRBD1,CASSLEGQGAYNEQFF,TGCGCCAGCAGCTTGGAGGGACAGGGGGCCTACAATGAGCAGTTCTTC
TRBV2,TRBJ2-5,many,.,CASSVSGKGQETQYF,TGTGCCAGCAGTGTTAGTGGGAAAGGGCAAGAGACCCAGTACTTC
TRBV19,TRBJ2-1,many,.,CASSIDLRGSYNEQFF,TGTGCCAGTAGTATAGATTTGCGGGGTTCCTACAATGAGCAGTTCTTC
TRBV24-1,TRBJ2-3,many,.,CATSEDQTGGTDTQYF,TGTGCCACCAGTGAAGACCAGACAGGAGGCACAGATACGCAGTATTTT
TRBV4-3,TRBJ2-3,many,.,CASSQERLRTDTQYF,TGCGCCAGCAGCCAAGAGCGGCTGCGTACAGATACGCAGTATTTT
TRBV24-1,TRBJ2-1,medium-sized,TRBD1,CATRGQNNEQFF,TGTGCCACCCGGGGACAGAACAATGAGCAGTTCTTC
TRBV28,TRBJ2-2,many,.,CASSYLTGQGTGELFF,TGTGCCAGCAGTTACTTGACCGGCCAGGGTACCGGGGAGCTGTTTTTT
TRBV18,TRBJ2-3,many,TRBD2,CASSPPNGGAADTQYF,TGTGCCAGCTCACCACCGAACGGGGGGGCCGCAGATACGCAGTATTTT
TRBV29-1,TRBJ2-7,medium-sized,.,CSVRTDSYEQYF,TGCAGCGTTCGGACAGACTCCTACGAGCAGTACTTC
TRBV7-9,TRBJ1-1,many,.,CASSMRQTQNTEAFF,TGTGCCAGCAGCATGAGACAGACCCAGAACACTGAAGCTTTCTTT
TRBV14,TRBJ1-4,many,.,CASSSYGHNEKLFF,TGTGCCAGCAGCTCCTACGGTCATAATGAAAAACTGTTTTTT
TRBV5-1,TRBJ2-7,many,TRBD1,CASSMQTGIYEQYF,TGCGCCAGCAGCATGCAGACAGGGATCTACGAGCAGTACTTC
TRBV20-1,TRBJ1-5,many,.,CSARDISGPNQPQHF,TGCAGTGCTAGAGATATTTCGGGGCCAAATCAGCCCCAGCATTTT
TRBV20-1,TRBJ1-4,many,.,CSAGIGKLFF,TGCAGTGCTGGGATAGGAAAACTGTTTTTT
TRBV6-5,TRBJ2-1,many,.,CASSRAGSSYNEQFF,TGTGCCAGCAGCAGAGCGGGCTCCTCCTACAATGAGCAGTTCTTC
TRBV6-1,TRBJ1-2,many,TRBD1,CASSHGQGDGYTF,TGTGCCAGCAGTCACGGACAGGGTGATGGCTACACCTTC
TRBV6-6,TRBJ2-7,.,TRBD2,CASSYPPSGGFYEQYF,TGTGCCAGCAGTTACCCCCCTAGCGGGGGCTTCTACGAGCAGTACTTC
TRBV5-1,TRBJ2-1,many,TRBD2,CASSPGLAGTYNEQFF,TGCGCCAGCAGCCCCGGACTAGCGGGGACCTACAATGAGCAGTTCTTC
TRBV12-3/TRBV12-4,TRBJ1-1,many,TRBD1,CASRGQGHTEAFF,TGTGCCAGCAGAGGACAGGGGCACACTGAAGCTTTCTTT
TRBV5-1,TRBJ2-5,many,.,CASSAGTLQETQYF,TGCGCCAGCAGCGCCGGGACCCTCCAAGAGACCCAGTACTTC
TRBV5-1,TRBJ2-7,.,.,CASAGSYEQYF,TGCGCCAGCGCAGGGTCCTACGAGCAGTACTTC
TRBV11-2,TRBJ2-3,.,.,CASSTGTDPSTDTQYF,TGTGCCAGCAGCACCGGGACGGATCCGAGCACAGATACGCAGTATTTT
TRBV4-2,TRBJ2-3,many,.,CASSQEGTKSADTQYF,TGTGCCAGCAGCCAAGAGGGGACGAAGAGCGCAGATACGCAGTATTTT
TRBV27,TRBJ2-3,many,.,CASRGDTDTQYF,TGTGCCAGCAGGGGAGACACAGATACGCAGTATTTT
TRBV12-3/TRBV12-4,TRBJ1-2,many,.,CASSLQPMQRLYGYTF,TGTGCCAGCAGTTTGCAACCAATGCAACGGCTATATGGCTACACCTTC
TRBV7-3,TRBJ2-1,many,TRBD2,CASSLRRGDSYNEQFF,TGTGCCAGCAGCTTAAGGCGGGGGGACTCCTACAATGAGCAGTTCTTC
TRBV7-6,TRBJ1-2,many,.,CASSPMRGARGYGYTF,TGTGCCAGCAGCCCCATGCGGGGGGCCAGAGGCTATGGCTACACCTTC
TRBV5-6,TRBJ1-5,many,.,CASSLFQGFGSQPQHF,TGTGCCAGCAGCTTGTTCCAGGGGTTTGGTAGCCAGCCCCAGCATTTT
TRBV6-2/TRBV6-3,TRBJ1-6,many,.,CASSYARVDSPLHF,TGTGCCAGCAGTTACGCCAGGGTGGATTCACCCCTCCACTTT